This TCR beta chain was identified during a study of T cell responses to AZD1222 COVID-19 vaccine. The V segment lost 4 bases and the J segment 4 bases; nucleotides outside the gene matches: 11. Germline CDR1 and CDR2: MGHDK and SYGVNS. The CDR3 is 18 amino acids. As regards this clone: Its antigen is unidentified.

Notes on the study in general: Recipients of AZD1222 seropositive at baseline numbered only 6 or 7. As reported, nearly half of all spike-specific TCRs target variant regions that are unmutated. Breadth and depth of Spike-specific TCRs rose after two AZD1222 doses. It should be noted that donors were predominantly white British and more often female, and clonal diversity was possibly underestimated.

The protocol was immunoSEQ multiplex PCR, while the TCRdb copy is restricted to in-frame clones and leaves out a portion. Of roughly 50,000 clones in the sample, about 88% were seen once. Sequences were derived from peripheral blood, sampled 28 days after the second AZD1222 dose. This receptor was obtained from an adult who received the AZD1222 COVID-19 vaccine. The chain joins TRBV25-1 to TRBJ2-5; TRBD2 agrees at 14 bases. CDR3 residues: CASSVAGTSGSIGETQYF. The CDR3 DNA reads as TGTGCCAGCAGTGTAGCAGGGACTAGCGGGAGTATAGGAGAGACCCAGTACTTC. The complete variable domain, with remaining parts taken from reference TRBV25-1 and TRBJ2-5, reads EADIYQTPRYLVIGTGKKITLECSQTMGHDKMYWYQQDPGMELHLIHYSYGVNSTEKGDLSSESTVSRIRTEHFPLTLESARPSHTSQYLCASSVAGTSGSIGETQYFGPGTRLLVL.